Presented here are 13 T cell receptor beta chains from one specimen sequenced in a study of identical twins. Via MiXCR, TCRdb re-called the 5' RACE reads, giving one row per CDR3 protein. The sample holds 600,000 to 800,000 distinct CDR3 sequences, around 20% seen once. Another study also made use of these data, one on T cells expressing NK-cell markers.

Specimen: PBMCs. The receptors stem from a young woman in good health.

There are many counts of this clonotype. V usage is TRBV5-1 and J usage is TRBJ2-7, with 12 bases fitting TRBD1. Germline CDR1 and CDR2: SGHRS and YFSETQ. Losses at the gene ends were 5 bases for V and 5 bases for J; bases not matched to a gene: 5. The CDR3 covers 14 residues. Here the CDR3 reads CASSPGQGAHEQYF. CDR3 in DNA: TGCGCCAGCAGTCCGGGACAGGGGGCTCACGAGCAGTACTTC.

The chain recombines TRBV10-2 with TRBJ2-7; D remains ambiguous. Trimming shortened V by 1 base and J by 8 bases, and 6 bases separated the two germline ends. This CDR3 contains 11 residues. Germline lookup yields CDR1 WSHSY and CDR2 SAAADI. The CDR3 nucleotides are TGCGCCAGCAGTGAGTTATCAAAGCAGTACTTC. Translation: CASSELSKQYF.

J is TRBJ2-1 and V is TRBV4-1; D perhaps matches TRBD1 (6 bases). There are 16 residues in the CDR3. The germline CDR1 and CDR2 sequences are MGHRA and YSYEKL. Trimming left V 3 bases short and J 2 bases short, with 14 bases between. The CDR3, as DNA: TGCGCCAGCAGCCATCAGGCACAGGGCCCCTACAATGAGCAGTTCTTC. Its protein product is CASSHQAQGPYNEQFF.

The table lists this clonotype with a few counts. The V and J genes are TRBV27 and TRBJ2-7, with D possibly TRBD2 on 6 matching bases. Germline loops: CDR1 MNHEY, CDR2 SMNVEV (reference sequence). V lost 5 bases and J 3 bases, leaving 20 bases between the germline ends. The CDR3 loop spans 16 amino acids. In nucleotides, the CDR3 is TGTGCCAGCAGTCTCCGCTGGCCGGGGGAATACTACGAGCAGTACTTC. It is translated as CASSLRWPGEYYEQYF.

The chain is built from TRBV20-1 and TRBJ1-3; D is perhaps TRBD1 (6 bases). The CDR3 length is 16 residues. V lost 6 bases to trimming and J lost 4 bases, with 22 bases between them. In germline, CDR1 is DFQATT, CDR2 SNEGSKA (reference sequence). CDR3 DNA: TGCAGTGCCGCTCGGGAGGGGGGTACTAGAGGAAACACCATATATTTT. Protein sequence: CSAAREGGTRGNTIYF.

The rearrangement joins TRBV7-2 to TRBJ1-1; D is unresolved. V lost 5 bases, J lost 6 bases, and 10 bases lay in between. Germline V gene lookup returns CDR1 SGHTA and CDR2 FQGNSA. This CDR3 spans 12 amino acids. Here the CDR3 reads CASSPPPAEAFF. DNA of the CDR3: TGTGCCAGCAGCCCGCCCCCCGCTGAAGCTTTCTTT.

The chain carries TRBV10-3 and TRBJ2-5; TRBD1 or TRBD2 may be the D gene (6 bases each). Germline V CDR1 and CDR2: ENHRY, SYGVKD. This CDR3 contains 15 residues. V lost 2 bases to trimming and J lost 4 bases, with 14 bases between them. The CDR3 sequence: CAISERGALAETQYF. For the CDR3, the DNA is TGTGCCATCAGTGAGAGGGGGGCGCTGGCAGAGACCCAGTACTTC.

There are a few counts of this clonotype. The chain is built from TRBV5-1 and TRBJ2-1; D is unresolved. This CDR3 spans 15 amino acids. Germline V gene sequence: CDR1 SGHRS, CDR2 YFSETQ. The germline V and J ends were trimmed by 4 bases and 0 bases, with 11 bases remaining between them. The CDR3 here is CASSPTANSYNEQFF. The CDR3 nucleotides are TGCGCCAGCAGCCCGACCGCCAACTCCTACAATGAGCAGTTCTTC. Full variable domain (outside the CDR3, taken from reference TRBV5-1 and TRBJ2-1): KAGVTQTPRYLIKTRGQQVTLSCSPISGHRSVSWYQQTPGQGLQFLFEYFSETQRNKGNFPGRFSGRQFSNSRSEMNVSTLELGDSALYLCASSPTANSYNEQFFGPGTRLTVL.

This clonotype came up a few times. The chain combines TRBV12-3 or TRBV12-4 with TRBJ2-1; D is undetermined. The CDR3 has 11 amino acids. V was shortened by 6 bases and J by 9 bases, with 9 bases between the two germline ends. For the CDR3, the DNA is TGTGCCAGCAGAATAGGTAGTGAGCAGTTCTTC. Translated, it gives CASRIGSEQFF.

The chain recombines TRBV20-1 with TRBJ1-1; 12 bases line up with TRBD1. This CDR3 comprises 19 residues. Germline V lookup: CDR1 DFQATT, CDR2 SNEGSKA (reference sequence). The V and J ends lost 3 bases and 6 bases, in that order; junction bases with no gene match: 20. The CDR3 DNA sequence: TGCAGTGCTAGCCCCGAGGGACAGGGGGCCCTAACCTCGGGGGCTGAAGCTTTCTTT. Encoded protein: CSASPEGQGALTSGAEAFF.

The V and J genes are TRBV9 and TRBJ2-1; 11 bases line up with TRBD2. J lost 8 bases, V lost 3 bases, and 13 bases had no gene match. Looked up from germline, CDR1 is SGDLS and CDR2 is YYNGEE. This CDR3 region has 17 residues. CDR3 sequence reads: CASSALGVAGGPYEQFF. The CDR3 DNA is TGTGCCAGCAGCGCCCTGGGGGTAGCGGGAGGGCCTTATGAGCAGTTCTTC.

The chain recombines TRBV7-9 with TRBJ2-7; maybe TRBD2 (6 bases). CDR3 size: 13 residues. Germline V gene sequence: CDR1 SEHNR, CDR2 FQNEAQ (reference sequence). V shed 7 bases and J shed 6 bases, with 16 bases lying between them. The CDR3 region is CASTLPGDREQYF. The CDR3 DNA sequence: TGTGCCAGCACACTTCCGGGAGACCGCGAGCAGTACTTC.

The chain couples TRBV5-1 to TRBJ2-1; the match to TRBD2 covers 13 bases. Trimming at V came to 2 bases and at J to 8 bases, leaving 7 bases not matched to a gene. Germline V gives CDR1 SGHRS, CDR2 YFSETQ. The CDR3 covers 16 residues. The CDR3 DNA is TGCGCCAGCAGCTTCTCAACTAGCGGGAGGGTAGATGAGCAGTTCTTC. Encoded protein: CASSFSTSGRVDEQFF.